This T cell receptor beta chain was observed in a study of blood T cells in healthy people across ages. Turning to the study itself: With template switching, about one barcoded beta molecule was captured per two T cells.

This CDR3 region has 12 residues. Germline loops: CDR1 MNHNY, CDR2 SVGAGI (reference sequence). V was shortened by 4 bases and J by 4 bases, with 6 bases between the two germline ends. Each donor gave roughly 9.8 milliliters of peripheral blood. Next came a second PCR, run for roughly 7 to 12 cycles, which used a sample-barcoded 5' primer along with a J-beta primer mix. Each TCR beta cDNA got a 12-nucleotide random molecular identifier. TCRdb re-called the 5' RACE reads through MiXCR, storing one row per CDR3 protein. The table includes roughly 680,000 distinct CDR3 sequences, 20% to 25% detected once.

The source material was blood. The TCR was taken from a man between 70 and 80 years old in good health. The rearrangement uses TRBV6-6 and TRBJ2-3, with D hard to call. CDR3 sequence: CASSWSADTQYF. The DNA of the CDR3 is TGTGCCAGCAGTTGGTCTGCAGATACGCAGTATTTT.